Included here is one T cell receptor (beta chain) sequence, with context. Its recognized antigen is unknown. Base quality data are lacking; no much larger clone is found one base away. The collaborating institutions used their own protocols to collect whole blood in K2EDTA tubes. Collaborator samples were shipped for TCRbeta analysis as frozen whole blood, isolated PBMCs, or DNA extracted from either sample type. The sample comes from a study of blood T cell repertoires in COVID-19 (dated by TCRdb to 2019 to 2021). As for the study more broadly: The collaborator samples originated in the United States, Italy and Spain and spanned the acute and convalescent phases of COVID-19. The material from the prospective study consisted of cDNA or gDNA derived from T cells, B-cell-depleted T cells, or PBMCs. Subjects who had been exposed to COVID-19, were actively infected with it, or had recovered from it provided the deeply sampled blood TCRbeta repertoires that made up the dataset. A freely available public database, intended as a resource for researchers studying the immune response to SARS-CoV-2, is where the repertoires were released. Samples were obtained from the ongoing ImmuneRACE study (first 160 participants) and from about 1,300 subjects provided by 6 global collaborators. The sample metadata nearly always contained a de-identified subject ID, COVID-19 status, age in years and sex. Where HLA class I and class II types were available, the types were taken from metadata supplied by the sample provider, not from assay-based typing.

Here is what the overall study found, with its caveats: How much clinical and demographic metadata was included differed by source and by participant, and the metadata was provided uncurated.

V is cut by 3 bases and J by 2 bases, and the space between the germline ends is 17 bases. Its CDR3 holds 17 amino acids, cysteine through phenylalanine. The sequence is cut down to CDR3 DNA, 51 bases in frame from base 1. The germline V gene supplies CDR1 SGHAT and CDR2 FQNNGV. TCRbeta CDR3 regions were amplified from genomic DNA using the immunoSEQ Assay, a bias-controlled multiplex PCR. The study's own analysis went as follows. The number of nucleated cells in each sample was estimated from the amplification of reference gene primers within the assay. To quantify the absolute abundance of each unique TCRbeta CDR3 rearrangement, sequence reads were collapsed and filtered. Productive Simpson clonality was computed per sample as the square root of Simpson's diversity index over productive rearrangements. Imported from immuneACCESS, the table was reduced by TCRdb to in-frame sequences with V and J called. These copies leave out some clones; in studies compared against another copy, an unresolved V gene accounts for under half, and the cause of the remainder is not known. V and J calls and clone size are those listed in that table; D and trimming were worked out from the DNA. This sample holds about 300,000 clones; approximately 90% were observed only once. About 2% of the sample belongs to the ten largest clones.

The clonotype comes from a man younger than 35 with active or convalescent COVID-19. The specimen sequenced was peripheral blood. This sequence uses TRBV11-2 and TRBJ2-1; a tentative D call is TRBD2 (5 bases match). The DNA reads TGTGCCAGCAGCTTCTCGCACGGAGAGGGAACCTACAATGAGCAGTTCTTC. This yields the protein CASSFSHGEGTYNEQFF.